This T cell receptor (beta chain) came from a study of beta chain features in type 1 diabetes. Regarding the study as a whole: In every one of the four CD4+ subsets, TCRB CDR3s were moderately but significantly shorter in Type 1 diabetes patients. VDJ junctions from patients with type 1 diabetes contained fewer insertions and more deletions.

Every bit of the isolated RNA underwent reverse transcription, so sequencing read expressed TCRB transcripts. The repertoire was sequenced with immunoSEQ multiplex PCR; TCRdb's copy has only in-frame clones and lacks some. The sample records about 150,000 clones, about 9.3% being singletons. This clone was found a few times. Its antigen is undetermined. The CDR3 spans 16 residues. CDR1 is SGHDT, CDR2 YYEEEE, per germline. V was trimmed by 0 bases and J by 0 bases, leaving 7 bases between them. The genes are TRBV5-6 and TRBJ2-6, with D uncertain. The sequence was collected from a young man with type 1 diabetes. Sequenced material: central memory CD4+ T cells from blood. CDR3 DNA: TGTGCCAGCAGCTTGGCACAAAGCTCTGGGGCCAACGTCCTGACTTTC. Protein sequence: CASSLAQSSGANVLTF. Full variable domain (missing parts from reference TRBV5-6 and TRBJ2-6): DAGVTQSPTHLIKTRGQQVTLRCSPKSGHDTVSWYQQALGQGPQFIFQYYEEEERQRGNFPDRFSGHQFPNYSSELNVNALLLGDSALYLCASSLAQSSGANVLTFGAGSRLTVL.